This is a list of T cell receptor beta chains from one sample in a study of read filtering for tumor transcriptome and immune sequencing. TCRdb reanalysed the reads using MiXCR and keeps one entry per CDR3 protein. In the table there are about 39,000 distinct CDR3 sequences, over 11% of which are singletons. The source material was a population of CD138-negative cells sorted from bone marrow. The receptor source for this set is a donor at least 40 years old with multiple myeloma. CDR3s include the opening cysteine and the closing phenylalanine or tryptophan.

V | CDR3
TRBV20-1 | CSARLPQISTNIQYF
TRBV19 | CASSGQGRNEQFF
TRBV6-6 | CASSLTGRETQYF
TRBV19 | CASSIRWEQFF
TRBV5-6 | CASSHPSGWRPYNEQFF
TRBV15 | CATSRERTGGMQPQHF
TRBV4-2 | CASSLGLYNSPLHF
TRBV5-1 | CASSQPASGSYSYEQYF
TRBV7-9 | CASSLVGVQQYF
TRBV11-3 | CASSLIQGGVYNEQFF
TRBV6-1 | CASTEGKRGWTQHF